The 30 T cell receptor beta chains in this list originate from one sample, sequenced in a study of T-cell memory formation after mild COVID-19 (dated by TCRdb to the early 2020s). Preparation of the library involved 5' RACE. Sequencing relied on an Illumina NovaSeq 6000. TCRdb cleaned the public reads at Q25 with fastp, built clones with MiXCR and kept in-frame beta chains. Records with the same CDR3 protein are collapsed into one entry carrying the most frequent genes and DNA. The sample data list about 190,000 distinct CDR3 sequences, and approximately 20% of these were observed just once. The ten largest clones represent roughly 2.3% of the sample. Sequenced material: PBMCs or a T cell subset sorted from them (not recorded which). The receptors originated from an adult woman who had mild COVID-19 (a few samples of this study predate the infection). The sample titles of this study are shuffled in the database, so cell type and time point are left out; the donor was told from shared clones.

This rearrangement joins TRBV11-3 to TRBJ1-1; D possibly corresponds to TRBD1 (5 bases). Trimming removed 5 bases from V and 2 bases from J, with 15 bases in between. The CDR3 loop spans 15 amino acids. CDR1 is SGHNT, CDR2 YENEEA, per germline. Written as DNA, the CDR3 is TGTGCCAGCAGCACGGGGGGAGCGATAAACACTGAAGCTTTCTTT. Translating it yields CASSTGGAINTEAFF.

The chain combines TRBV7-8 with TRBJ2-1, with D perhaps assigned TRBD1 or TRBD2 (6 bases each). Germline V lookup: CDR1 SGHVS, CDR2 FQNEAQ. The CDR3 spans 16 residues. Trimming shortened V by 1 base and J by 7 bases, and 17 bases separated the two germline ends. The CDR3 is CASSLGGGGRENEQFF. The DNA of the CDR3 is TGTGCCAGCAGCTTAGGTGGTGGGGGGCGCGAGAATGAGCAGTTCTTC.

This clonotype was seen only a few times. This chain links TRBV12-3 or TRBV12-4 with TRBJ2-7; D gene uncertain. Trimming removed 5 bases at V and 3 bases at J, with 11 bases between. CDR3 length: 13 residues. The CDR3 bases are TGTGCCAGCAGTCACTCCCTTGGCTACGAGCAGTACTTC. Its protein product is CASSHSLGYEQYF.

This clonotype was seen a few times. The rearrangement uses TRBV30 and TRBJ2-3; tentatively, D is TRBD1 or TRBD2 (6 bases each). Germline V lookup: CDR1 GTSNPN, CDR2 SVGIG (reference sequence). The V gene lost 3 bases and the J gene lost 3 bases, with 22 bases spanning the gap. The CDR3 contains 17 residues. The CDR3 DNA sequence: TGTGCCTGGAGGTGGCCCTTGGGGGGCGGTAGTACAGATACGCAGTATTTT. Its protein product is CAWRWPLGGGSTDTQYF.

V is TRBV28 and J is TRBJ2-3, with TRBD2 identical over 7 bases. The germline gives CDR1 MDHEN, CDR2 SYDVKM. Trimming cost V 5 bases and J 2 bases; bases outside gene matches: 7. The CDR3 totals 15 residues. CDR3 nucleotide sequence: TGTGCCAGCAGTCCCCCGACTAGCCACACAGATACGCAGTATTTT. It specifies CASSPPTSHTDTQYF.

Many counts were recorded for this clonotype. The CDR3 DNA reads TGCAGTGTCCATCCAGGGACAGATACGCAGTATTTT. Translation: CSVHPGTDTQYF. The genes are TRBV20-1 and TRBJ2-3; tentative D call: TRBD1 (5 bases). This CDR3 comprises 12 residues. V shed 7 bases and J shed 3 bases, with 11 bases lying between them. Germline V CDR1 and CDR2: DFQATT, SNEGSKA (reference sequence).

This sequence joins TRBV27 and TRBJ2-7; possibly TRBD2 for D (5 bases). Germline V lookup: CDR1 MNHEY, CDR2 SMNVEV (reference sequence). CDR3 length: 15 residues. V lost 3 bases to trimming and J lost 3 bases, with 15 bases between them. CDR3 sequence reads: CASSFRGNRGYEQYF. The CDR3 coding sequence is TGTGCCAGCAGTTTCCGAGGGAATCGGGGCTACGAGCAGTACTTC.

The rearrangement uses TRBV4-1 and TRBJ1-2; possible D gene TRBD1, 6 bases. This CDR3 spans 14 amino acids. The ends were cut back, 4 bases at V and 5 bases at J, with 14 bases in the middle. Germline assignment: CDR1 MGHRA and CDR2 YSYEKL. CDR3 coding DNA: TGCGCCAGCAGCCGCGGGGGCGCGGTGTATGGCTACACCTTC. Protein product: CASSRGGAVYGYTF.

In this sample, this clonotype turned up a few times. This chain joins TRBV18 and TRBJ2-3; D may be TRBD1 (6 bases). This CDR3 comprises 17 residues. Germline values: CDR1 KGHSH, CDR2 LQKENI. Between the trimmed V and J ends, which lost 0 bases and 0 bases, there was a span of 13 bases. The DNA for the CDR3 is TGTGCCAGCTCACCACCGGCCAGGGGCCTTAGCACAGATACGCAGTATTTT. It yields the protein CASSPPARGLSTDTQYF.

A few counts support this clonotype. The V gene is TRBV6-1, the J gene TRBJ2-3; D gene ambiguous. V shed 6 bases and J shed 4 bases, with 14 bases lying between them. Germline-derived CDR1 and CDR2 are MNHNS and SASEGT. The CDR3 contains 14 residues. CDR3 in DNA: TGTGCCAGCAGGACCTCGGGTACTGCAGATACGCAGTATTTT. It encodes CASRTSGTADTQYF.

V usage is TRBV10-3 and J usage is TRBJ2-1; 7 bases align to TRBD1. The DNA end favors TRBJ2-5, so the J call may be wrong. The CDR3 consists of 14 residues. The germline V gene has CDR1 ENHRY and CDR2 SYGVKD. CDR3: CAISGTTGKETQYF. The CDR3 region has the DNA TGTGCCATCAGTGGAACGACAGGGAAAGAGACCCAGTACTTC.

In this sample, this clonotype turned up once. The rearrangement joins TRBV15 to TRBJ1-2; no clear D. Per the germline V gene, CDR1 is LNHNV and CDR2 is YYDKDF (reference sequence). The CDR3 consists of 12 residues. V lost 2 bases, J lost 6 bases, and 7 bases lay in between. Here the CDR3 reads CATSRQDHGYTF. CDR3 sequence (DNA): TGTGCCACCAGCAGACAGGATCATGGCTACACCTTC.

This clonotype was seen ten or more times. The chain links TRBV9 to TRBJ2-2; tentative D call: TRBD2 (6 bases). The CDR3 spans 16 residues. V gave up 0 bases and J gave up 2 bases, with 11 bases separating them. Germline V gives CDR1 SGDLS, CDR2 YYNGEE. The CDR3 DNA is TGTGCCAGCAGCGTAGAAATTAGCGGCAACACCGGGGAGCTGTTTTTT. This gives the protein CASSVEISGNTGELFF.

This clonotype was counted only a few times. The rearrangement links TRBV14 to TRBJ1-5, with D hard to call. The V gene lost 4 bases and the J gene lost 7 bases, with 11 bases spanning the gap. The CDR3 sequence is 13 residues long. The germline V gene has CDR1 SGHDN and CDR2 FVKESK. CDR3 amino acids: CASSPGLGQPQHF. DNA of the CDR3: TGTGCCAGCAGCCCAGGCCTCGGGCAGCCCCAGCATTTT.

This sequence joins TRBV6-1 and TRBJ2-5; D ambiguous. The CDR3 is made up of 14 amino acids. Germline values: CDR1 MNHNS, CDR2 SASEGT. Deletions cut 3 bases from V and 2 bases from J, with 10 bases between. The CDR3 protein is CASSDKSRQETQYF. CDR3 DNA sequence: TGTGCCAGCAGTGATAAGAGCCGTCAAGAGACCCAGTACTTC.

The CDR3 here is CASSPGTGGAEPQHF. The CDR3 nucleotides read TGCGCCAGCAGCCCCGGGACAGGGGGCGCGGAGCCCCAGCATTTT. V usage is TRBV4-3 and J usage is TRBJ1-5, with 12 nucleotides matching TRBD1. Per the germline V gene, CDR1 is LGHNA and CDR2 is YSLEER. Unmatched junction bases numbered 6, after V lost 4 bases and J lost 8 bases. The length of the CDR3 is 15 residues.

The chain combines TRBV29-1 with TRBJ2-7; TRBD1 is a possible D gene (5 bases). V was trimmed by 2 bases and J by 6 bases, leaving 17 bases between them. Germline V gene sequence: CDR1 SQVTM, CDR2 ANQGSEA. This CDR3 comprises 14 residues. The CDR3 here is CSVETGQGVREQYF. CDR3 nucleotide sequence: TGCAGCGTTGAAACGGGCCAAGGGGTACGCGAGCAGTACTTC.

The chain has TRBV24-1 and TRBJ2-1; 8 bases fit TRBD1. Germline CDR1 reads KGHDR; CDR2 reads SFDVKD. Germline trimming cut 3 bases from V and 12 bases from J; bases unmatched to any gene: 3. This CDR3 spans 12 amino acids. The CDR3 region is CATSDGQGSQFF. Written as DNA, the CDR3 is TGTGCCACCAGTGATGGACAGGGTTCGCAGTTCTTC.

This clonotype was counted between two and nine times. The chain recombines TRBV5-5 with TRBJ2-1; 11 positions agree with TRBD2. V dropped 3 bases and J dropped 3; count of bases not matched to a gene: 5. The germline gives CDR1 SGHKS, CDR2 YYEKEE (reference sequence). CDR3 length: 16 amino acids. The CDR3 region has the DNA TGTGCCAGCAGCTCGCTAGCGGGAGGTTTCTACAATGAGCAGTTCTTC. It yields the protein CASSSLAGGFYNEQFF.

The genes are TRBV6-4 and TRBJ2-7; D uncertain. CDR3 length: 15 residues. Germline values: CDR1 MRHNA, CDR2 SNTAGT. The CDR3 protein is CAQPSGSRATYEQYF. The CDR3 DNA is TGTGCGCAGCCGTCAGGCTCTCGAGCTACCTACGAGCAGTACTTC.

This clonotype was detected many times. The rearrangement links TRBV24-1 to TRBJ2-5, with TRBD1 identical over 10 bases. Trimming took 2 bases from V and 3 from J; bases not matched to a gene: 2. The V gene's germline CDR1 is KGHDR and CDR2 SFDVKD. The CDR3 contains 15 residues. The CDR3 spells CATSDWTGGKETQYF. The CDR3 DNA reads TGTGCCACCAGTGATTGGACAGGGGGAAAAGAGACCCAGTACTTC.

The V gene is TRBV15, the J gene TRBJ2-7; 11 bases align to TRBD2. The V gene end was trimmed by 5 bases and the J gene end by 5 bases; junction bases not matched to a gene: 5. Germline assignment: CDR1 LNHNV and CDR2 YYDKDF (reference sequence). The CDR3 is 14 residues long. The CDR3 loop reads CATSVAGGRDEQYF. CDR3 DNA sequence: TGTGCCACCAGCGTAGCGGGAGGGCGGGACGAGCAGTACTTC.

This clonotype was found a few times. The chain combines TRBV6-5 with TRBJ2-7; possible D gene TRBD2, 6 bases. Germline CDR1 reads MNHEY; CDR2 reads SVGAGI. CDR3 length equals 13 residues. V lost 0 bases and J lost 12, with 15 bases in between. CDR3 nucleotides: TGTGCCAGCAGTTACTCGAGCAGGCGGGGAATGTACTTC. This sequence encodes CASSYSSRRGMYF.

The V and J genes are TRBV18 and TRBJ2-7; 7 bases map to TRBD1. Germline CDR1 reads KGHSH; CDR2 reads LQKENI. This CDR3 region has 15 residues. The junction had 4 bases not matched to a gene; V was cut back by 2 bases and J by 0 bases. This CDR3 reads CASSPGTESSYEQYF. The CDR3 DNA reads as TGTGCCAGCTCACCAGGGACAGAGAGCTCCTACGAGCAGTACTTC.

The rearrangement joins TRBV18 to TRBJ2-1; the D is unclear. The germline V and J ends were trimmed by 3 bases and 6 bases, with 12 bases remaining between them. Germline CDR1 is KGHSH and CDR2 is LQKENI. The CDR3 length is 14 residues. CDR3 residues: CASSPMIGRNEQFF. Here the CDR3 DNA reads TGTGCCAGCTCACCGATGATTGGGCGCAATGAGCAGTTCTTC.

This chain connects TRBV11-2 to TRBJ2-5; D ambiguous. Per germline, CDR1 SGHAT and CDR2 FQNNGV. The V and J ends lost 4 bases and 5 bases respectively, with 11 bases between them. The CDR3 spans 13 residues. The CDR3, as DNA: TGTGCCAGCAGCTATCCGGTCGCTGAGACCCAGTACTTC. This gives the protein CASSYPVAETQYF.

The chain has TRBV4-2 and TRBJ2-7; D is ambiguous. This CDR3 spans 16 amino acids. Germline CDR1 reads LGHNA; CDR2 reads YNFKEQ. V was cut by 0 bases and J by 0 bases, with 12 bases left in between. The CDR3: CASSQDLQDPSYEQYF. The CDR3 DNA reads as TGTGCCAGCAGCCAAGATCTTCAGGATCCCTCCTACGAGCAGTACTTC.

This clonotype was counted between two and nine times. This chain links TRBV5-1 with TRBJ2-1, with D unclear. Trimming shortened V by 4 bases and J by 5 bases, and 7 bases separated the two germline ends. This CDR3 region has 12 residues. CDR1 is SGHRS and CDR2 is YFSETQ in the germline V gene. In DNA, the CDR3 is TGCGCCAGCAGCGAGGTACACAATGAGCAGTTCTTC. It codes for CASSEVHNEQFF.

The chain uses TRBV6-5 and TRBJ2-7, with D perhaps assigned TRBD1 or TRBD2 (5 bases each). Looked up from germline, CDR1 is MNHEY and CDR2 is SVGAGI. The CDR3 is made up of 15 amino acids. The V end was cut by 6 bases, the J end by 2 bases, with 17 bases between. This CDR3 reads CASSPSGTGTYEQYF. In DNA, the CDR3 is TGTGCCAGCAGCCCTTCCGGGACGGGGACCTACGAGCAGTACTTC.

This clonotype occurred a few times. The chain joins TRBV20-1 to TRBJ2-1; D remains ambiguous. CDR3 size: 15 residues. Trimming stripped 6 bases from V and 0 bases from J, with 15 bases between. Per germline, CDR1 DFQATT and CDR2 SNEGSKA (reference sequence). Here the CDR3 DNA reads TGCAGTGCCCGAGCCCCAGGCAGCTCCTACAATGAGCAGTTCTTC. Translating gives CSARAPGSSYNEQFF.